This T cell receptor (beta chain) was retrieved from a study of blood T cell repertoires in COVID-19 (dated by TCRdb to between 2020 and 2021). A note on the overall study: The collaborator samples originated in the United States, Italy and Spain and spanned the acute and convalescent phases of COVID-19. The prospective study material was composed of cDNA or gDNA derived from T cells, B-cell-depleted T cells, or PBMCs. Subjects who had been exposed to COVID-19, were actively infected with it, or had recovered from it provided the deeply sampled blood TCRbeta repertoires that made up the dataset. The repertoires were released in a freely available public database intended as a resource for research on the immune response to SARS-CoV-2. Samples came from the ongoing ImmuneRACE study (first 160 participants) plus 1,254 subjects from 6 global collaborators. A de-identified subject ID, COVID-19 status, age in years and sex were almost always included in the sample metadata. HLA class I and class II types, where available, came from metadata supplied by the sample provider rather than from assay-based typing. Overall results and qualifications from the work: The quantity of clinical and demographic metadata differed by source and by participant and was supplied without curation.

V is pared back by 0 bases and J by 5 bases, with 20 bases lying between the germline termini. Taken from the germline V gene, the CDR1 and CDR2 loops are MGHRA and YSYEKL. There are 17 amino acids in the CDR3, from cysteine to phenylalanine inclusive. Only the CDR3 region is kept as DNA, spanning 51 bases read in frame from base 1. Collaborating institutions collected whole blood in K2EDTA tubes following their own protocols. For TCRbeta analysis, collaborator samples were shipped as frozen whole blood, as isolated PBMCs, or as DNA extracted from either sample type. About this clone itself: Its antigen is unknown. It has no much larger one-base neighbor in the sample; base qualities were not kept.

TCRbeta CDR3 regions were amplified from genomic DNA by means of the immunoSEQ Assay, a bias-controlled multiplex PCR. In the paper's pipeline: Within the assay, amplification of reference gene primers was used to estimate how many nucleated cells each sample contained. To quantify the absolute abundance of each unique TCRbeta CDR3 rearrangement, sequence reads were collapsed and filtered. For each sample, productive Simpson clonality was calculated as the square root of Simpson's diversity index over productive rearrangements. TCRdb took this table from immuneACCESS and kept in-frame rearrangements with V and J called. Such tables lack part of the clones; where checked against another copy, unresolved V genes explain under half of the gap, and the rest is unexplained. V, J and clone size reflect that table, while D and trimming were determined from the DNA. The sample contains hundreds of thousands of clones, 86% of them found a single time. More than 1.4% of the sample goes to the ten largest clones.

The sequencing input was peripheral blood. The chain joins TRBV4-1 to TRBJ2-7; the D segment could be TRBD1, given 5 matching bases. The sequence came from a woman aged 25 to 39 with active or convalescent COVID-19. In nucleotides, the sequence is TGCGCCAGCAGCCAAGATCTCCTGCAGGGAAGGTTAGACGAGCAGTACTTC. Translation gives CASSQDLLQGRLDEQYF.